The entry below gives a single T cell receptor beta chain sequence along with its context. Germline-derived CDR1 and CDR2 are MNHNS and SASEGT. The CDR3 runs to 13 residues. Deletions cut 7 bases from V and 4 bases from J, with 11 bases between. This entry comes from a study of technical replicates of blood from a few donors. The method was immunoSEQ multiplex PCR; TCRdb's version includes in-frame clones alone and lacks a portion of them. The sample records tens of thousands of clones, 95% to 96% being singletons. What was sequenced was T cells isolated from PBMCs. This sequence was found in a human donor in good health. V is TRBV6-1 and J is TRBJ2-1; possible D gene TRBD2, 6 bases. The CDR3 loop reads CASNLGGYNEQFF. In DNA, the CDR3 is TGTGCCAGCAACCTGGGGGGTTACAATGAGCAGTTCTTC.